This entry is about one T cell receptor beta chain. These data belong to a study of blood T cell repertoires in COVID-19. In the study overall: Material from acute and convalescent COVID-19 was sourced from the United States, Italy and Spain.

The method was immunoSEQ multiplex PCR; TCRdb's version includes in-frame clones alone and lacks a portion of them. The sample carries approximately 250,000 clones, approximately 89% recorded once. The V gene lost 3 bases and the J gene lost 3 bases, with 12 bases spanning the gap. This CDR3 has 15 residues. Germline V lookup: CDR1 KGHSH, CDR2 LQKENI. The gene calls are TRBV18 and TRBJ1-5, with D possibly matching TRBD1 (6 bases). The sequence derives from a man between 35 and 55 years old who had been exposed to COVID-19. Sequenced sample: PBMCs or T cells enriched from blood (not recorded which). CDR3 bases: TGTGCCAGCTCACCCTCACAGGGAAACAATCAGCCCCAGCATTTT. This encodes CASSPSQGNNQPQHF.